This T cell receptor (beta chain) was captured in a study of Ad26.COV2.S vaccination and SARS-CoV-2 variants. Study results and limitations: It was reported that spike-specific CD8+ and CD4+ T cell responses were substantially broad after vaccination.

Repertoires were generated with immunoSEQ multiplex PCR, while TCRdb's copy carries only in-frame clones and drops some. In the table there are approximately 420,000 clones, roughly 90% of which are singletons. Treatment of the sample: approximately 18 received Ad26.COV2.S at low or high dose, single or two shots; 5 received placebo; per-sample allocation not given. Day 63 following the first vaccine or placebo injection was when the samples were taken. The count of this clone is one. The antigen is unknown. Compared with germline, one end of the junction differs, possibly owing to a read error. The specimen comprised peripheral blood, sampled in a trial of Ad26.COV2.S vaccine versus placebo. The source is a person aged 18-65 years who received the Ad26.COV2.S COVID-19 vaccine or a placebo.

CDR3 in amino acids: CAFLRPLGRNGKLFF. CDR3 DNA sequence: TGTGCCTTCCTAAGACCGCTCGGACGTAATGGAAAACTGTTTTTT. The chain carries TRBV30 and TRBJ1-4; D remains ambiguous. Germline loops: CDR1 GTSNPN, CDR2 SVGIG (reference sequence). The CDR3 runs 15 residues.